This T cell receptor (beta chain) derives from a study of control samples from healthy donors and cancer patients. Assay: immunoSEQ multiplex PCR; the TCRdb copy retains only in-frame clones and omits some. The repertoire holds approximately 90,000 clones, over 80% seen once, with approximately 20% in the top ten. Source material: blood. The TCR was taken from a man aged 30 to 45 in good health.

CDR3 sequence: CASSPIAGASPLHF. CDR3 in DNA: TGTGCCAGCAGCCCCATTGCCGGGGCTTCACCCCTCCACTTT. The rearrangement joins TRBV7-2 to TRBJ1-6; tentative D call: TRBD1 (5 bases). Germline V lookup: CDR1 SGHTA, CDR2 FQGNSA. V lost 5 bases and J lost 9, with 14 bases in between. The CDR3 spans 14 residues. The full variable domain, with the rest looked up from reference TRBV7-2 and TRBJ1-6, is GAGVSQSPSNKVTEKGKDVELRCDPISGHTALYWYRQSLGQGLEFLIYFQGNSAPDKSGLPSDRFSAERTGGSVSTLTIQRTQQEDSAVYLCASSPIAGASPLHFGNGTRLTVT.